Following are 30 T cell receptor beta chains from one sample sequenced in a study of blood T cell repertoires in COVID-19. Some clones are missing from TCRdb's copy, which holds only in-frame ones; the method was immunoSEQ multiplex PCR. The table lists 150,000 or so clones, about 81% of them singletons, with roughly 19% in the top ten. The sample comprised peripheral blood. These receptors were collected from a woman aged 80 or older with acute or convalescent COVID-19.

J is TRBJ2-3 and V is TRBV5-1, with TRBD2 matching 7 bases. The CDR3 loop spans 14 amino acids. J gave up 6 bases and V 6 bases, and 10 bases lay outside the gene matches. The germline V gene has CDR1 SGHRS and CDR2 YFSETQ. As DNA, the CDR3 is TGCGCCAGCATAGGAGGCGGGGGAGTGGATACGCAGTATTTT. Amino acids: CASIGGGGVDTQYF.

This chain joins TRBV5-6 and TRBJ1-1; D uncertain. CDR1 and CDR2 from the germline V gene are SGHDT and YYEEEE. The CDR3 loop spans 16 amino acids. The V end lost 2 bases, the J end lost 2 bases, and 16 bases lay between the germline ends. The CDR3 DNA reads as TGTGCCAGCAGCTTTCTGGGCAGAATTCTAAACACTGAAGCTTTCTTT. Amino acids: CASSFLGRILNTEAFF.

The chain links TRBV27 to TRBJ1-1, with D possibly matching TRBD1 (5 bases). This CDR3 has 14 residues. CDR1 and CDR2 (germline): MNHEY, SMNVEV (reference sequence). The V end was cut by 4 bases, the J end by 5 bases, with 14 bases between. CDR3 in amino acids: CASSSWGGVTEAFF. The CDR3 nucleotides read TGTGCCAGCAGTTCCTGGGGAGGGGTAACTGAAGCTTTCTTT.

The chain uses TRBV11-2 and TRBJ1-2; 8 bases are a match to TRBD1. The V and J ends lost 4 bases and 5 bases, in that order; junction bases with no gene match: 12. The CDR3 covers 16 residues. Per the germline V gene, CDR1 is SGHAT and CDR2 is FQNNGV. The CDR3 region has the DNA TGTGCCAGCAGCTCGCCGAAGGACAGGGCGGGATATGGCTACACCTTC. It encodes CASSSPKDRAGYGYTF.

This clone was seen repeatedly, ten times or more. The rearrangement joins TRBV4-2 to TRBJ2-5; D is possibly TRBD2 (7 bases). V lost 0 bases, J lost 2 bases, and 13 bases lay in between. The CDR3 runs 16 residues. Germline V gene lookup returns CDR1 LGHNA and CDR2 YNFKEQ. Written as DNA, the CDR3 is TGTGCCAGCAGCCAAGATGGGGGGGGGCAACAAGAGACCCAGTACTTC. This translates into CASSQDGGGQQETQYF.

The chain uses TRBV28 and TRBJ2-1, with 13 positions matching TRBD2. In germline, CDR1 is MDHEN, CDR2 SYDVKM. Trimming removed 2 bases from V and 10 bases from J; junction bases left unmatched: 2. The CDR3 has 14 amino acids. The CDR3 protein is CASSLGTSGNEQFF. CDR3 nucleotide sequence: TGTGCCAGCAGTTTAGGGACTAGCGGGAACGAGCAGTTCTTC.

J is TRBJ2-2 and V is TRBV19; 15 bases are a match to TRBD2. Germline V lookup: CDR1 LNHDA, CDR2 SQIVND (reference sequence). The CDR3 runs to 17 residues. V trimming: 6 bases; J trimming: 6 bases; junction bases outside the gene matches: 8. CDR3 sequence (DNA): TGTGCCAGTAGATGGACTAGCGGGAGGGCCGCCTCCGGGGAGCTGTTTTTT. Its protein is CASRWTSGRAASGELFF.

The V and J genes are TRBV27 and TRBJ2-3; 9 positions match TRBD2. There are 15 residues in the CDR3. Germline CDR1 is MNHEY and CDR2 is SMNVEV (reference sequence). The V and J ends lost 2 bases and 10 bases, in that order; junction bases with no gene match: 10. CDR3 sequence (DNA): TGTGCCAGCAGTTTACGGCGGGGGGGTAATGTGGCGCAGTATTTT. It specifies CASSLRRGGNVAQYF.

The rearrangement links TRBV4-1 to TRBJ2-2; 7 bases are a match to TRBD2. Germline CDR1 and CDR2: MGHRA and YSYEKL. CDR3 size: 15 residues. With 3 bases clipped from V and 9 bases from J, the junction kept 10 bases outside the gene matches. CDR3 residues: CASSQRTRAGRELFF. As DNA, the CDR3 is TGCGCCAGCAGCCAGAGGACTAGAGCGGGCCGGGAGCTGTTTTTT.

The chain employs TRBV18 and TRBJ2-7; 13 nucleotides match TRBD2. Germline V gives CDR1 KGHSH, CDR2 LQKENI. This CDR3 is built from 15 residues. The V and J ends lost 4 bases and 3 bases, in that order; junction bases with no gene match: 3. The CDR3 region is CASSQGLAGIYEQYF. The CDR3 nucleotides are TGTGCCAGCTCACAGGGACTAGCGGGGATCTACGAGCAGTACTTC.

V is TRBV6-1 and J is TRBJ1-2, with D tentatively TRBD1 (6 bases). V was pared by 2 bases and J by 8 bases, with 15 bases between. The length of the CDR3 is 14 residues. The germline gives CDR1 MNHNS, CDR2 SASEGT. The chain's CDR3 is CASSESGALIGYTF. CDR3 in DNA: TGTGCCAGCAGTGAATCAGGGGCCCTGATAGGCTACACCTTC.

This clone came up a few times. The CDR3 nucleotides are TGTGCCTACCAGAGGGGGACGCTCTCTGGAAACACCATATATTTT. This codes for CAYQRGTLSGNTIYF. The gene calls are TRBV6-7 and TRBJ1-3; D might be TRBD1 (6 bases). TRBV6-7 is annotated as an ORF whose role is uncertain. Between the trimmed V and J ends, which lost 11 bases and 0 bases, there was a span of 17 bases. This CDR3 comprises 15 residues.

The chain carries TRBV11-2 and TRBJ2-5; D possibly corresponds to TRBD2 (5 bases). Germline V lookup: CDR1 SGHAT, CDR2 FQNNGV. V gave up 3 bases and J gave up 4 bases, with 9 bases separating them. The CDR3 loop spans 13 amino acids. This CDR3 is CASSFSGRETQYF. Written as DNA, the CDR3 is TGTGCCAGCAGCTTTTCGGGGAGAGAGACCCAGTACTTC.

The chain has TRBV28 and TRBJ1-3, with D perhaps matching TRBD1 (6 bases). The CDR3 loop spans 18 amino acids. Trimming took off 7 bases at V and 2 bases at J, with 24 bases between the two ends. CDR1 MDHEN and CDR2 SYDVKM come from the germline V gene. The CDR3 region is CASTVGALRASTGNTIYF. The CDR3 DNA is TGTGCCAGCACCGTGGGGGCTCTAAGGGCCTCCACTGGAAACACCATATATTTT.

The rearrangement uses TRBV20-1 and TRBJ2-3; 7 bases align to TRBD2. The CDR3 loop spans 14 amino acids. J gave up 2 bases and V 3 bases, and 5 bases lay outside the gene matches. CDR1 DFQATT and CDR2 SNEGSKA come from the germline V gene (reference sequence). The CDR3 loop is CSASSSGYTDTQYF. DNA for the CDR3: TGCAGTGCTAGTTCTAGCGGCTACACAGATACGCAGTATTTT.

This chain uses TRBV5-1 with TRBJ2-6; D is uncertain. This CDR3 has 15 amino acids. Looked up from germline, CDR1 is SGHRS and CDR2 is YFSETQ. Trimming stripped 4 bases from V and 0 bases from J, with 8 bases between. The CDR3 region is CASSPLISGANVLTF. The CDR3 DNA is TGCGCCAGCAGCCCCCTTATCTCTGGGGCCAACGTCCTGACTTTC.

This chain links TRBV11-2 with TRBJ1-1; D ambiguous. Per germline, CDR1 SGHAT and CDR2 FQNNGV. The length of the CDR3 is 16 residues. Between the trimmed V and J ends, which lost 2 bases and 0 bases, there was a span of 13 bases. CDR3 sequence (DNA): TGTGCCAGCAGCTTACGGAACCGAGGCCTGAACACTGAAGCTTTCTTT. Translation gives CASSLRNRGLNTEAFF.

V gene TRBV28 combines with J gene TRBJ2-7; D is undetermined. The CDR3 runs 12 residues. The germline V gene has CDR1 MDHEN and CDR2 SYDVKM. V was trimmed by 6 bases and J by 4 bases, leaving 10 bases between them. The CDR3 reads CASRGLWYEQYF. In DNA, the CDR3 is TGTGCCAGCAGGGGCCTCTGGTACGAGCAGTACTTC.

The V and J genes are TRBV6-5 and TRBJ2-2; 7 nucleotides align to TRBD1. Germline loops: CDR1 MNHEY, CDR2 SVGAGI. Trimming cost V 8 bases and J 1 base; bases outside gene matches: 4. The CDR3 runs 14 residues. CDR3 nucleotides: TGTGCCAGCCGGGGACAGTGGAACACCGGGGAGCTGTTTTTT. Residues: CASRGQWNTGELFF.

The V call is TRBV9, the J call TRBJ2-2, with 8 positions matching TRBD1. The CDR3 is made up of 15 amino acids. After removal of 1 base from V and 5 bases from J, the junction contained 4 bases not matched to a gene. CDR1 is SGDLS, CDR2 YYNGEE, per germline. The CDR3 nucleotides read TGTGCCAGCAGCGTAAGTCAGGGGGCAACCGGGGAGCTGTTTTTT. This translates into CASSVSQGATGELFF.

To note about this clone: This same CDR3 is encoded by further DNA sequences in the sample. The genes are TRBV3-1 (or the pseudogene TRBV3-2) and TRBJ2-3; 8 bases are a match to TRBD1. The CDR3 covers 16 residues. The junction had 8 bases not matched to a gene; V was cut back by 4 bases and J by 2 bases. Germline-derived CDR1 and CDR2 are LGHDT and YNNKEL (reference sequence). The CDR3 DNA follows: TGTGCCAGCAGCCCACTTGCAGGGGGCCTCACAGATACGCAGTATTTT. Its protein is CASSPLAGGLTDTQYF.

The rearrangement joins TRBV28 to TRBJ1-1; D unclear. CDR1 and CDR2 (germline): MDHEN, SYDVKM. Trimming shortened V by 3 bases and J by 0 bases, and 5 bases separated the two germline ends. CDR3 length equals 13 residues. CDR3 in DNA: TGTGCCAGCAGTTTCCAGATGAACACTGAAGCTTTCTTT. Translating it yields CASSFQMNTEAFF.

This sequence joins TRBV5-1 and TRBJ2-5; the D is unclear. The germline gives CDR1 SGHRS, CDR2 YFSETQ. The length of the CDR3 is 16 residues. V was cut by 3 bases and J by 1 base, with 16 bases left in between. This CDR3 reads CASSSVLLHLQETQYF. The CDR3 nucleotides read TGCGCCAGCAGCTCGGTGCTACTACACCTCCAAGAGACCCAGTACTTC. The full variable domain, in which reference TRBV5-1 and TRBJ2-5 provide the parts outside the CDR3, is KAGVTQTPRYLIKTRGQQVTLSCSPISGHRSVSWYQQTPGQGLQFLFEYFSETQRNKGNFPGRFSGRQFSNSRSEMNVSTLELGDSALYLCASSSVLLHLQETQYFGPGTRLLVL.

This chain uses TRBV9 with TRBJ1-5; possible D gene TRBD1, 5 bases. Germline assignment: CDR1 SGDLS and CDR2 YYNGEE. Trimming pared 4 bases from V and 7 bases from J, leaving 18 bases between. The CDR3 runs 15 residues. The DNA of the CDR3 is TGTGCCAGCAGCACCCTCGGGAGGGACGACCAGCCCCAGCATTTT. Translated, it gives CASSTLGRDDQPQHF.

The V and J genes are TRBV6-2 or TRBV6-3 and TRBJ2-1; TRBD1 agrees at 7 bases. V lost 6 bases to trimming and J lost 8 bases; unmatched junction nucleotides: 13. There are 15 residues in the CDR3. CDR1 MNHEY and CDR2 SVGEGT come from the germline V gene. CDR3 protein: CASSTNTLTGYEQFF. The CDR3 bases are TGTGCCAGCAGCACGAATACCTTGACAGGGTATGAGCAGTTCTTC.

This chain connects TRBV7-3 to TRBJ2-5; 9 positions agree with TRBD1. This CDR3 is built from 16 residues. The germline V gene encodes CDR1 SGHTA and CDR2 FQGTGA. Trimming took 2 bases from V and 1 from J; bases not matched to a gene: 5. This chain's CDR3 is CASSLYGTGTQETQYF. The CDR3 DNA is TGTGCCAGCAGCTTATACGGGACAGGGACCCAAGAGACCCAGTACTTC.

The chain employs TRBV6-5 and TRBJ1-2; 7 nucleotides line up with TRBD1. The CDR3 spans 14 residues. Unmatched junction bases numbered 12, after V lost 8 bases and J lost 6 bases. The germline V gene encodes CDR1 MNHEY and CDR2 SVGAGI. CDR3 region: CASVEFDRVNGYTF. Here the CDR3 DNA reads TGTGCCAGCGTGGAGTTCGACAGGGTCAATGGCTACACCTTC.

The V and J genes are TRBV6-5 and TRBJ2-7, with 7 bases aligning to TRBD2. With 7 bases clipped from V and 0 bases from J, the junction kept 9 bases outside the gene matches. From germline, CDR1 is MNHEY and CDR2 SVGAGI. The CDR3 sequence is 15 residues long. As DNA, the CDR3 is TGTGCCAGCACCTCACTAAGCGGGGCCTCCTACGAGCAGTACTTC. Its translation: CASTSLSGASYEQYF.

The table lists this clone with a few counts. The chain uses TRBV6-4 and TRBJ2-1; tentatively, D is TRBD2 (6 bases). Trimming removed 3 bases at V and 7 bases at J, with 13 bases between. Per germline, CDR1 MRHNA and CDR2 SNTAGT. This CDR3 spans 14 amino acids. CDR3 bases: TGTGCCAGCAGTGATATCTCCGGGAGTAATGAGCAGTTCTTC. It translates to CASSDISGSNEQFF.

This rearrangement joins TRBV11-2 to TRBJ1-5, with TRBD1 matching over 9 bases. The germline CDR1 and CDR2 sequences are SGHAT and FQNNGV. J was trimmed by 3 bases and V by 6 bases; bases with no gene match: 6. The CDR3 totals 15 residues. The CDR3 spells CASRPDRGSNQPQHF. The CDR3 region has the DNA TGTGCCAGCAGACCGGACAGGGGCTCCAATCAGCCCCAGCATTTT.